This T cell receptor beta chain was profiled in a study of T cell responses to AZD1222 COVID-19 vaccine. Second-dose timings of about 4 or about 12 weeks were pooled. Study findings and constraints: In a largely white British group with more females than males, clonal diversity was possibly underestimated. Repertoires in all cases were sampled only once the peak T cell response had passed. Dominant CD4 TCR responses targeted spike regions 160-218 and 743-854.

Note on this clone: Its specificity is unknown.

Trimming removed 8 bases from V and 5 bases from J, with 16 bases in between. The length of the CDR3 is 13 residues. The germline CDR1 and CDR2 sequences are SGHNT and YYREEE (reference sequence). Sequencing used immunoSEQ multiplex PCR; TCRdb keeps in-frame clones, though not all of them. The sample includes about 140,000 clones, 88% seen only once; the top ten take more than 3%. Sequencing was performed on peripheral blood, taken 28 days after the second AZD1222 dose. The J gene is TRBJ1-2, the V gene TRBV5-4, with unresolved D. The TCR originated in an adult who received the AZD1222 COVID-19 vaccine. The CDR3 DNA is TGTGCCAGTGTCCTCGTGGGAGAGTATGGCTACACCTTC. Its protein product is CASVLVGEYGYTF.